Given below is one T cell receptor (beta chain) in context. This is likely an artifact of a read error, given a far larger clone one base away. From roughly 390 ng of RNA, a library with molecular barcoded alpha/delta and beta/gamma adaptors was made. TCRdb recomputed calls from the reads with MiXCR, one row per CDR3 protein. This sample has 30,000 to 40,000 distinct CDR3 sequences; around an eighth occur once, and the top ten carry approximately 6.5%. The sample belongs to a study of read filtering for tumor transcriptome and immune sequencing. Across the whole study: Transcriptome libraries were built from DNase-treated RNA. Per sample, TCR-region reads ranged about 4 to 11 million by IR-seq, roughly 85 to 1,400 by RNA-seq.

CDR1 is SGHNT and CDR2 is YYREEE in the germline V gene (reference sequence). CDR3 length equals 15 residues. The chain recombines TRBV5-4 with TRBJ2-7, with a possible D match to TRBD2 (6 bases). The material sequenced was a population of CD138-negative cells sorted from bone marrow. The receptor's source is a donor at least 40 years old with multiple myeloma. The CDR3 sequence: CGSSSLNSGDYEQYF. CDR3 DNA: TGTGGCAGCAGCTCACTTAATAGCGGAGACTACGAGCAGTACTTC.